Given below is one T cell receptor (beta chain) in context. Its antigen is as yet unknown. This sample stems from a study of shared clonotypes between healthy human individuals. Study context: Used for every donor were three CD4 naive, three CD4 memory, two CD8 naive and one CD8 memory plate. Study observations and caveats: Though the depth was large, rarefaction showed that sorted-subset sequencing was incomplete.

Sequenced by immunoSEQ multiplex PCR; TCRdb stores in-frame clones only, minus some. Of about 340,000 clones listed, around 79% were seen once; the top ten hold over 9.5%. Germline CDR1 MDHEN, CDR2 SYDVKM. The CDR3 runs to 20 residues. After removal of 1 base from V and 0 bases from J, the junction contained 14 bases not matched to a gene. The rearrangement links TRBV28 to TRBJ2-3; 9 bases agree with TRBD1. Sequencing input: memory CD4+ T cells sorted from blood. Subset meaning: CD45RA-negative fraction. This TCR came from a man in his thirties or forties in good health. DNA of the CDR3: TGTGCCAGCAGTTTATTGGAGGCGGGCCCGACAGGGGGGAGCACAGATACGCAGTATTTT. It yields the protein CASSLLEAGPTGGSTDTQYF.